This TCR beta chain appears in the sequencing data of a study of T cell repertoires in cytomegalovirus infection. Across the study: Public TCR beta signature analysis indicated the presence of both CMV infection and matching HLA type.

This clonotype has a count of ten or more. The antigen remains unidentified. TCRdb ran MiXCR on the reads and lists one entry per CDR3 protein. The data hold over 100,000 distinct CDR3 sequences, with 10% observed a single time. The germline V gene has CDR1 SGHAT and CDR2 FQDESV (reference sequence). CDR3 length equals 16 residues. The V and J ends lost 3 bases and 4 bases respectively, with 16 bases between them. Study-wide results and caveats: Ex vivo, HLA-C-restricted CMV-specific TCR beta clonotypes prevailed over the rest of the response.

J is TRBJ1-3 and V is TRBV11-1; no definite D call. Sequencing was done on a sample of PBMCs, sequenced either directly or after in vitro stimulation (not recorded which). This clonotype originated in a human donor in good health (CMV status not recorded). Some clones in this sample may be carry-over from other donors' samples. As DNA, the CDR3 is TGTGCCAGCAGCTTCGTCCTTGGCGGATCCGGAAACACCATATATTTT. Protein sequence: CASSFVLGGSGNTIYF.